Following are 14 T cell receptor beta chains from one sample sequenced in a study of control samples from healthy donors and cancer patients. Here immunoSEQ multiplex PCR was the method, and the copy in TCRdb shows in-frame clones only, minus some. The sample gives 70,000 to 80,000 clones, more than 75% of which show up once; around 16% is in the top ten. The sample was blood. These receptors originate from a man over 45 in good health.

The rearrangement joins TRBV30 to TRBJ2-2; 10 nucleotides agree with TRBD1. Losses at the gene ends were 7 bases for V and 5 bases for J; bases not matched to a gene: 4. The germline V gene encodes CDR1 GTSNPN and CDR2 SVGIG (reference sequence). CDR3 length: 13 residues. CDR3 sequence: CASDRGPTGELFF. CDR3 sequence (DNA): TGTGCCTCTGACAGGGGGCCTACCGGGGAGCTGTTTTTT.

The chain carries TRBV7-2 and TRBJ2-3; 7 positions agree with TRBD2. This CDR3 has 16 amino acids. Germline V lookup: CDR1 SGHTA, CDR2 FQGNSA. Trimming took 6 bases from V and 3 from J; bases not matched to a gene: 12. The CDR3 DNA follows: TGTGCCAGCAGTCGTCGGGGGGTTGGGCCAACAGATACGCAGTATTTT. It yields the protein CASSRRGVGPTDTQYF.

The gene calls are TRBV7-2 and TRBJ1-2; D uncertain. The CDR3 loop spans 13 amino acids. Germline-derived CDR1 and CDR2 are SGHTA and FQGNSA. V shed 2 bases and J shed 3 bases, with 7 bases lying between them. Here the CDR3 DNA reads TGTGCCAGCAGCTTATCCGCTCACTATGGCTACACCTTC. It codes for CASSLSAHYGYTF.

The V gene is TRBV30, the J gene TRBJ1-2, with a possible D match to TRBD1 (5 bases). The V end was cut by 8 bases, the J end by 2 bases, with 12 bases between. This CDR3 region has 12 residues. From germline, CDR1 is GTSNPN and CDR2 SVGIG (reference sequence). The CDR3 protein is CAGHGGNYGYTF. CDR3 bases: TGTGCCGGCCACGGGGGGAACTATGGCTACACCTTC.

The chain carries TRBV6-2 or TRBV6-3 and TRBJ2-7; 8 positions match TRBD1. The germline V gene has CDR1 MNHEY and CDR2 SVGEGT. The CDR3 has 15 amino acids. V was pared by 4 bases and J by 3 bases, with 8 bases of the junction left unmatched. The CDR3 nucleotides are TGTGCCAGCAGTTCCCGACAGGGGAATATCTACGAGCAGTACTTC. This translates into CASSSRQGNIYEQYF.

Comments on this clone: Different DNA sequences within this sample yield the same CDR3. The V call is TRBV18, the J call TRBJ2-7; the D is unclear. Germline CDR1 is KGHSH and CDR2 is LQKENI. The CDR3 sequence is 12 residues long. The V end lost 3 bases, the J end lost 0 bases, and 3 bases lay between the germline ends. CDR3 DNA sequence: TGTGCCAGCTCACCGAGCTCCTACGAGCAGTACTTC. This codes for CASSPSSYEQYF.

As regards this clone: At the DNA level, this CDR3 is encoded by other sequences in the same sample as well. CDR3 residues: CASSPPNTDTQYF. The CDR3 coding sequence is TGTGCCAGCTCACCGCCGAACACAGATACGCAGTATTTT. The V call is TRBV18, the J call TRBJ2-3; D gene ambiguous. The germline V and J ends were trimmed by 3 bases and 2 bases, with 6 bases remaining between them. Germline V gene sequence: CDR1 KGHSH, CDR2 LQKENI. The CDR3 runs to 13 residues.

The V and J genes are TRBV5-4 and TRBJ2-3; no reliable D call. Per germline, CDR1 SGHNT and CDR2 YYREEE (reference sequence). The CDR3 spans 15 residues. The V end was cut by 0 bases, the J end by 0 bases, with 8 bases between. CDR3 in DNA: TGTGCCAGCAGCTTGGGTGTGTGGAGCACAGATACGCAGTATTTT. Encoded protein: CASSLGVWSTDTQYF.

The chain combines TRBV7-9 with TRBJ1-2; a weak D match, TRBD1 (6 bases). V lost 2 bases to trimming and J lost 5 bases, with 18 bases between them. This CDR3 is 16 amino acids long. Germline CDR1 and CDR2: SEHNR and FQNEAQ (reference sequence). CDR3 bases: TGTGCCAGCAGCTTAACACAGGGTAATCTTTGGTATGGCTACACCTTC. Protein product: CASSLTQGNLWYGYTF.

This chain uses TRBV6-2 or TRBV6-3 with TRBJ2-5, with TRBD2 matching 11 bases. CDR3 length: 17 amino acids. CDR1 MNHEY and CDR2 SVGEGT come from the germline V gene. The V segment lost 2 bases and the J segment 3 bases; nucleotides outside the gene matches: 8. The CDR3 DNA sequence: TGTGCCAGCAGTTACGTACTAGCGGGAGAATTCGAAGAGACCCAGTACTTC. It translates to CASSYVLAGEFEETQYF.

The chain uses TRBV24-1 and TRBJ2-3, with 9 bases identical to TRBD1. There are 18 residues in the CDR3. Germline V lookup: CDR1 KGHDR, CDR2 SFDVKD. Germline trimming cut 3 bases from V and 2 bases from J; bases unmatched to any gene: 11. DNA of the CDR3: TGTGCCACCAGTGATACCGGGACAGGGCTGTTGCCCACAGATACGCAGTATTTT. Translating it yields CATSDTGTGLLPTDTQYF.

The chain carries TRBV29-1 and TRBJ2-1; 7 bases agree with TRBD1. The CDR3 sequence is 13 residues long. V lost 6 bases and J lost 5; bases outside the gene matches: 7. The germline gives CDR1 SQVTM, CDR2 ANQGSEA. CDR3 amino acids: CSVSRDRHNEQFF. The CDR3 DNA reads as TGCAGCGTCTCCCGGGACAGACACAATGAGCAGTTCTTC.

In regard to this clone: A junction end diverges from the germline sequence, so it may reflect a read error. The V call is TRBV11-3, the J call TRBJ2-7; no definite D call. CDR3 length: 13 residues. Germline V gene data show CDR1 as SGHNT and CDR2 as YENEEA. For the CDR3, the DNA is TGTGCCAGCAGCTCCGCTTTGACGAGCCACCTACCCTTC. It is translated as CASSSALTSHLPF.

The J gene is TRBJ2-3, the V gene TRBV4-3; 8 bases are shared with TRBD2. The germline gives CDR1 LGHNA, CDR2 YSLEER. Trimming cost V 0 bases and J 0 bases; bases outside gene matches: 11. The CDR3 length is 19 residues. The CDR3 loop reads CASSQDSQVASGSTDTQYF. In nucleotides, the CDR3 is TGCGCCAGCAGCCAAGATTCCCAGGTTGCTAGCGGGAGCACAGATACGCAGTATTTT.